These 14 T cell receptor beta chains were sequenced from one sample in a study of T cell responses to AZD1222 COVID-19 vaccine. TCRdb's copy holds only in-frame clones and misses some; the assay was immunoSEQ multiplex PCR. The sample lists about 130,000 clones, more than 85% seen once, with 2.8% in the top ten. Source: peripheral blood, taken on day 0 of AZD1222 vaccination. These receptors all come from an adult in good health.

V usage is TRBV4-2 and J usage is TRBJ2-7; 10 bases match TRBD2. V gave up 0 bases and J gave up 4 bases; unmatched junction bases: 15. Germline V gene lookup returns CDR1 LGHNA and CDR2 YNFKEQ. The CDR3 runs to 19 residues. CDR3 sequence: CASSQEGGGGSGRIYEQYF. The CDR3 bases are TGTGCCAGCAGCCAAGAAGGAGGGGGCGGTAGCGGGAGGATTTACGAGCAGTACTTC.

This sequence joins TRBV4-2 and TRBJ1-1, with 8 nucleotides matching TRBD1. V trimming: 3 bases; J trimming: 4 bases; junction bases outside the gene matches: 4. The germline gives CDR1 LGHNA, CDR2 YNFKEQ. CDR3 length: 14 amino acids. CDR3 DNA: TGTGCCAGCAGCCACAGGGGGCAGGGCACTGAAGCTTTCTTT. The encoded protein is CASSHRGQGTEAFF.

J is TRBJ2-1 and V is TRBV6-6; no definite D call. CDR3 size: 11 residues. CDR1 and CDR2 from the germline V gene are MNHNY and SVGAGI (reference sequence). With 0 bases removed from V and 10 bases from J, the gap between germline ends came to 4 bases. The CDR3: CASSYSVEQFF. The CDR3 region has the DNA TGTGCCAGCAGTTACTCAGTAGAGCAGTTCTTC.

J is TRBJ1-4 and V is TRBV3-1 (or the pseudogene TRBV3-2); no definite D call. V was pared by 0 bases and J by 8 bases, with 7 bases between. Per germline, CDR1 LGHDT and CDR2 YNNKEL (reference sequence). This CDR3 comprises 13 residues. The CDR3 nucleotides are TGTGCCAGCAGCCAAGATCGTCGGGAAAAACTGTTTTTT. Amino acid sequence: CASSQDRREKLFF.

The rearrangement uses TRBV29-1 and TRBJ1-1; a possible D gene is TRBD1 (5 bases). Per germline, CDR1 SQVTM and CDR2 ANQGSEA. The length of the CDR3 is 14 residues. V lost 1 base to trimming and J lost 4 bases, with 13 bases between them. The CDR3 here is CSVEAGGRGTEAFF. CDR3 nucleotide sequence: TGCAGCGTTGAAGCCGGAGGGAGGGGCACTGAAGCTTTCTTT.

The chain recombines TRBV5-4 with TRBJ1-1, with a tentative D call TRBD1 (6 bases). Per the germline V gene, CDR1 is SGHNT and CDR2 is YYREEE (reference sequence). V was shortened by 2 bases and J by 5 bases, with 19 bases between the two germline ends. CDR3 length: 16 residues. CDR3 DNA sequence: TGTGCCAGCAGCTTAGCATTACAGGGTTCTGAGACTGAAGCTTTCTTT. This gives the protein CASSLALQGSETEAFF.

This clone was recorded once. Compared with germline, one end of the junction differs, possibly owing to a read error. The gene calls are TRBV2 and TRBJ2-2; the match to TRBD2 covers 7 bases. The V gene's germline CDR1 is SNHLY and CDR2 FYNNEI. This CDR3 spans 14 amino acids. CDR3 sequence: CASSEAGHTGELFF. The CDR3 DNA sequence: TGTGCCAGCAGCGAAGCGGGGCACACCGGGGAGCTGTTTTTT.

V and J are TRBV19 and TRBJ2-1; D unresolved. The CDR3 has 13 amino acids. Germline CDR1 is LNHDA and CDR2 is SQIVND (reference sequence). Trimming took 5 bases from V and 5 from J, leaving 10 bases between them. For the CDR3, the DNA is TGTGCCAGTAGTTTGTTGGCTAACAATGAGCAGTTCTTC. Translated, it gives CASSLLANNEQFF.

The rearrangement joins TRBV5-1 to TRBJ1-2; 9 bases align to TRBD1. J was trimmed by 4 bases and V by 4 bases; bases with no gene match: 5. Per the germline V gene, CDR1 is SGHRS and CDR2 is YFSETQ. This CDR3 spans 14 amino acids. CDR3 amino acids: CASSLTTGGYGYTF. In DNA form, the CDR3 reads TGCGCCAGCAGCCTAACGACAGGGGGCTATGGCTACACCTTC.

The CDR3, as DNA: TGTGCCAGCAGCCAAGAGTCCCCAACTAGCGGCAAGTACTTC. As protein: CASSQESPTSGKYF. The chain links TRBV3-1 (or the pseudogene TRBV3-2) to TRBJ2-7; 8 nucleotides match TRBD2. V gave up 0 bases and J gave up 11 bases; unmatched junction bases: 9. CDR3 length equals 14 residues. Germline values: CDR1 LGHDT, CDR2 YNNKEL (reference sequence).

This chain uses TRBV6-5 with TRBJ1-2; a possible D gene is TRBD1 (5 bases). The V and J ends lost 0 bases and 4 bases respectively, with 12 bases between them. The CDR3 consists of 15 residues. CDR1 MNHEY and CDR2 SVGAGI come from the germline V gene. Here the CDR3 reads CASSYSTGGVYGYTF. The CDR3 bases are TGTGCCAGCAGTTACTCGACGGGGGGGGTCTATGGCTACACCTTC.

The chain has TRBV18 and TRBJ2-7, with no clear D. The CDR3 is 14 amino acids. V shed 3 bases and J shed 1 base, with 10 bases lying between them. Looked up from germline, CDR1 is KGHSH and CDR2 is LQKENI. The CDR3 DNA reads as TGTGCCAGCTCACCCACGCCAGGTTCCTACGAGCAGTACTTC. Its protein product is CASSPTPGSYEQYF.

This clone was observed a single time. The rearrangement uses TRBV7-6 and TRBJ2-7, with D possibly TRBD2 on 6 matching bases. Trimming shortened V by 2 bases and J by 3 bases, and 14 bases separated the two germline ends. Looked up from germline, CDR1 is SGHVS and CDR2 is FNYEAQ. The CDR3 length is 15 residues. The CDR3 loop is CASSLIGQGGYEQYF. The CDR3 DNA reads TGTGCCAGCAGCTTAATCGGGCAGGGAGGCTACGAGCAGTACTTC.

The sample holds one count of this clone. The chain has TRBV12-3 or TRBV12-4 and TRBJ1-1; 8 bases align to TRBD1. Trimming removed 3 bases from V and 7 bases from J; junction bases left unmatched: 4. CDR3 length: 13 amino acids. The CDR3 nucleotides read TGTGCCAGCAGTTTGAGCGGACAGGGTGAAGCTTTCTTT. Amino acids: CASSLSGQGEAFF.